Only a few counts were recorded for the clone carrying this TCR beta chain. What it binds is not known. The V gene end was trimmed by 5 bases and the J gene end by 5 bases; junction bases not matched to a gene: 6. CDR1 is SGHNT and CDR2 is YENEEA in the germline V gene. The CDR3 consists of 14 residues. This record comes from a study of vaccination and CD4 T cells after COVID-19. Study-wide context: Stimulation of cells relied on overlapping spike peptides derived from SARS-CoV-2, HCoV-NL63, HCoV-OC43 and HCoV-229E.

Documented treatment: roughly ten-day PBMC culture with coronavirus spike peptide pools or control peptides (ViraFEST assay). Sequence data for DNA of cultured CD4+ T cells were generated by the Oncomine TCR Beta short-read assay. TCRdb passed the PCR reads through MiXCR, listing each CDR3 protein once. The sample contains about 21,000 distinct CDR3 sequences, roughly three fifths of which appear only once. The chain links TRBV11-3 to TRBJ2-7; TRBD1 matches at 10 bases. The receptor was isolated from a human donor who had recovered from COVID-19. The sample was CD4+ T cells from blood, cultured in vitro. CDR3 residues: CASSVGQGNHEQYF. The CDR3 region has the DNA TGTGCCAGCAGCGTGGGACAGGGGAACCACGAGCAGTACTTC.